These 15 T cell receptor beta chains share one sample of origin, sequenced in a study of blood T cells in healthy people across ages. A second about 6 to 12 cycle PCR used barcoded and J-beta primers. TCRdb analysed the 5' RACE reads with MiXCR anew, one entry per CDR3 protein. This sample has some 1.5 million distinct CDR3 sequences; approximately 30% occur once, and the top ten carry 7.7%. Sequencing was done on a sample of blood. The receptors stem from a woman younger than 45 in good health.

This clonotype was observed a few times. Written as DNA, the CDR3 is TGTGCCAGCAGCCCAACTACGCCAGGGGGTTCACCCCTCCACTTT. Translated, it gives CASSPTTPGGSPLHF. The chain carries TRBV14 and TRBJ1-6; 7 nucleotides align to TRBD1. There are 15 residues in the CDR3. Unmatched junction bases numbered 9, after V lost 4 bases and J lost 9 bases. CDR1 is SGHDN, CDR2 FVKESK, per germline.

This chain connects TRBV24-1 to TRBJ2-7; D is perhaps TRBD1 (5 bases). The J call is in doubt because the DNA end fits TRBJ2-5 better. The CDR3 loop spans 15 amino acids. CDR1 KGHDR and CDR2 SFDVKD come from the germline V gene. Here the CDR3 reads CATSDFRAGKETQYF. CDR3 nucleotides: TGTGCCACCAGTGATTTCAGGGCAGGGAAGGAGACCCAGTACTTC.

This clonotype was seen a handful of times. The chain has TRBV4-1 and TRBJ2-3; D is uncertain. Deletions cut 0 bases from V and 6 bases from J, with 4 bases between. The CDR3 spans 12 residues. CDR1 MGHRA and CDR2 YSYEKL come from the germline V gene. Here the CDR3 reads CASSQEWDTQYF. In DNA form, the CDR3 reads TGCGCCAGCAGCCAAGAGTGGGATACGCAGTATTTT.

Points on this clonotype: A much bigger clone sits one base away, suggesting this may be a read error. V gene TRBV6-2 or TRBV6-3 combines with J gene TRBJ2-3, with 7 nucleotides matching TRBD1. V trimming: 6 bases; J trimming: 5 bases; junction bases outside the gene matches: 8. The CDR3 is made up of 14 amino acids. In germline, CDR1 is MNHEY, CDR2 SVGEGT. The CDR3 is CASRLQGYGDTQYF. The CDR3 DNA reads TGTGCCAGCAGGTTACAGGGGTACGGAGATACGCAGTATTTT.

This clonotype was observed at least ten times. V gene TRBV12-3 or TRBV12-4 combines with J gene TRBJ2-5; D may be TRBD2 (6 bases). Trimming shortened V by 6 bases and J by 4 bases, and 15 bases separated the two germline ends. This CDR3 has 14 residues. In DNA, the CDR3 is TGTGCCAGCAGCGCCGGGACTGAGGGAGAGACCCAGTACTTC. Translating it yields CASSAGTEGETQYF.

In its sample, this clonotype was seen a few times. The chain uses TRBV2 and TRBJ2-2, with TRBD1 matching 9 bases. CDR1 SNHLY and CDR2 FYNNEI come from the germline V gene. The CDR3 extends over 16 amino acids. Losses at the gene ends were 4 bases for V and 5 bases for J; bases not matched to a gene: 8. CDR3 protein: CASSGSTGTGTGELFF. The CDR3 DNA reads TGTGCCAGCAGTGGGAGTACCGGGACAGGGACCGGGGAGCTGTTTTTT.

The DNA for the CDR3 is TGTGCCACCAGCATGGCGGGGGAATTCTACAATGAGCAGTTCTTC. Its protein product is CATSMAGEFYNEQFF. The V call is TRBV15, the J call TRBJ2-1, with TRBD2 matching over 7 bases. Per germline, CDR1 LNHNV and CDR2 YYDKDF (reference sequence). Trimming at V came to 4 bases and at J to 3 bases, leaving 6 bases not matched to a gene. The CDR3 runs to 15 residues.

This clonotype was seen ten or more times. The chain links TRBV7-2 to TRBJ2-7, with D perhaps being TRBD1 or TRBD2 (5 bases each). The CDR3 loop spans 15 amino acids. CDR1 is SGHTA, CDR2 FQGNSA, per germline. V was clipped by 5 bases and J by 3 bases, with 17 bases between them. The CDR3 loop is CASSPGTAVIYEQYF. CDR3 nucleotide sequence: TGTGCCAGCAGCCCCGGGACGGCGGTGATCTACGAGCAGTACTTC.

Regarding this clonotype: A read error may be the cause here, since a much bigger clone is one base away. The rearrangement uses TRBV5-1 and TRBJ2-4; 10 nucleotides match TRBD2. The germline V gene has CDR1 SGHRS and CDR2 YFSETQ. The CDR3 length is 15 residues. The V gene end was trimmed by 3 bases and the J gene end by 13 bases; junction bases not matched to a gene: 13. In DNA, the CDR3 is TGCGCCAGCAGCTCCCCCAGCGGGGGGGCAAATGAGCAGTACTTC. Translated: CASSSPSGGANEQYF.

This clonotype was observed a few times. V usage is TRBV25-1 and J usage is TRBJ2-1; TRBD2 agrees at 8 bases. The CDR3 runs to 14 residues. From germline, CDR1 is MGHDK and CDR2 SYGVNS. The ends lost 2 bases at V and 5 bases at J; junction bases unmatched: 2. As DNA, the CDR3 is TGTGCCAGCAGTGAAGGCGGGAGGCACAATGAGCAGTTCTTC. It codes for CASSEGGRHNEQFF.

The chain carries TRBV16 and TRBJ2-4; the D gene could be TRBD1 or TRBD2 (5 bases each). Between the trimmed V and J ends, which lost 4 bases and 13 bases, there was a span of 14 bases. This CDR3 comprises 12 residues. Germline CDR1 and CDR2: KGHSY and FQNENV. CDR3 residues: CASSRDPKGQYF. DNA of the CDR3: TGTGCCAGCAGCCGGGACCCCAAAGGGCAGTACTTC.

Points on this clonotype: A junction boundary mismatches the germline segment, possibly from a read error. The chain carries TRBV7-8 and TRBJ1-5; D perhaps matches TRBD1 (5 bases). CDR3 length equals 14 residues. Germline assignment: CDR1 SGHVS and CDR2 FQNEAQ. The DNA for the CDR3 is TGTGCCCGCAGCCTAAGGGACGGGAGTGAGCCCCAGCATTTT. Translating it yields CARSLRDGSEPQHF.

This clonotype has a handful of counts. CDR3 in DNA: TGTGCCATCCAAGATTCTCTCGAGAGCAATCAGCCCCAGCATTTT. Translated, it gives CAIQDSLESNQPQHF. The chain employs TRBV10-3 and TRBJ1-5; unclear D gene. The V gene lost 8 bases and the J gene lost 1 base, with 15 bases spanning the gap. The CDR3 runs to 15 residues. CDR1 ENHRY and CDR2 SYGVKD come from the germline V gene.

The rearrangement uses TRBV6-1 and TRBJ2-7; 12 nucleotides align to TRBD2. The J call is uncertain, as TRBJ2-5 better fits the DNA end. Germline loops: CDR1 MNHNS, CDR2 SASEGT. The CDR3 is made up of 13 amino acids. The CDR3 DNA sequence: TGTGCCAGCGGACTAGCGGGGCCGGAGACCCAGTACTTC. Its protein product is CASGLAGPETQYF.

This clonotype came up many times. The gene calls are TRBV27 and TRBJ1-5; D unclear. This CDR3 is built from 13 residues. Germline CDR1 MNHEY, CDR2 SMNVEV (reference sequence). The V gene lost 5 bases and the J gene lost 0 bases, with 5 bases spanning the gap. CDR3 coding DNA: TGTGCCAGCAGTCTGTTTAGCAATCAGCCCCAGCATTTT. This gives the protein CASSLFSNQPQHF.